Presented here are 20 T cell receptor beta chains from one specimen sequenced in a study of immune evolution from preneoplasia to lung adenocarcinoma (dated by TCRdb to about 2021). The library came from the immunoSEQ multiplex PCR assay. Not all clones reach the TCRdb copy of this immuneACCESS table, which keeps in-frame sequences only. Checked studies attribute under half of the gap to unresolved V genes and leave the rest unexplained. A total of about 7,400 clones appear in this sample, 70% to 80% of them only once. The leading ten clones occupy about 8% of the sample. What was sequenced was FFPE minimally invasive lung adenocarcinoma tissue. Reading the label with the study, this specimen's cell subset or site is: micro-invasive lung adenocarcinoma (MIA). The receptors derive from a person between 70 and 80 years old with lung adenocarcinoma.

This chain uses TRBV28 with TRBJ1-2; D uncertain. Germline CDR1 MDHEN, CDR2 SYDVKM. The V end was cut by 6 bases, the J end by 4 bases, with 18 bases between. CDR3 length: 15 residues. The CDR3 reads CASSQRGGLLYGYTF. In DNA form, the CDR3 reads TGTGCCAGCAGCCAACGCGGAGGACTTCTCTATGGCTACACCTTC.

The rearrangement links TRBV15 to TRBJ2-3, with 9 bases matching TRBD1. CDR1 and CDR2 from the germline V gene are LNHNV and YYDKDF (reference sequence). Trimming removed 5 bases from V and 5 bases from J; junction bases left unmatched: 8. This CDR3 spans 15 amino acids. The CDR3 spells CATSPRDREGDTQYF. DNA for the CDR3: TGTGCCACCAGCCCCCGGGACAGGGAAGGAGATACGCAGTATTTT.

The chain employs TRBV28 and TRBJ2-7; unclear D gene. V lost 4 bases and J lost 4, with 8 bases in between. The CDR3 contains 12 residues. Germline loops: CDR1 MDHEN, CDR2 SYDVKM. CDR3 nucleotides: TGTGCCAGCAGTTCCTCAAGTTACGAGCAGTACTTC. Amino acid sequence: CASSSSSYEQYF. The whole variable domain, remainder taken from reference TRBV28 and TRBJ2-7, is DVKVTQSSRYLVKRTGEKVFLECVQDMDHENMFWYRQDPGLGLRLIYFSYDVKMKEKGDIPEGYSVSREKKERFSLILESASTNQTSMYLCASSSSSYEQYFGPGTRLTVT.

The V gene is TRBV7-8, the J gene TRBJ1-5, with D maybe TRBD1 (5 bases). This CDR3 has 15 residues. Trimming left V 1 base short and J 3 bases short, with 10 bases between. Germline CDR1 SGHVS, CDR2 FQNEAQ. The CDR3 region has the DNA TGTGCCAGCAGCTTAGGGGCAGGGACCAATCAGCCCCAGCATTTT. This gives the protein CASSLGAGTNQPQHF.

This chain links TRBV30 with TRBJ2-5, with D maybe TRBD1 (6 bases). V was trimmed by 2 bases and J by 2 bases, leaving 9 bases between them. This CDR3 is built from 13 residues. In germline, CDR1 is GTSNPN, CDR2 SVGIG (reference sequence). CDR3 sequence reads: CAWSRDRQETQYF. For the CDR3, the DNA is TGTGCCTGGAGTAGAGACAGGCAAGAGACCCAGTACTTC.

A single count supports this clone. In nucleotides, the CDR3 is TGCGCCAGCAGCCAAGATCTACTGGGGGGCTGGGAAAAACTGTTTTTT. It translates to CASSQDLLGGWEKLFF. V and J are TRBV4-1 and TRBJ1-4; TRBD1 is a possible D gene (6 bases). Germline CDR1 is MGHRA and CDR2 is YSYEKL. Between the trimmed V and J ends, which lost 0 bases and 8 bases, there was a span of 16 bases. The CDR3 has 16 amino acids.

This clone is a singleton in its sample. The chain carries TRBV12-5 and TRBJ1-2; D is perhaps TRBD1 (6 bases). V shed 2 bases and J shed 8 bases, with 18 bases lying between them. In germline, CDR1 is LGHNT, CDR2 FRNRAP. The CDR3 has 15 amino acids. The CDR3 spells CASGLPPDRSRGYTF. The CDR3 DNA reads as TGTGCTAGTGGTTTGCCTCCCGACAGGTCGAGAGGCTACACCTTC.

This clone was found once. This chain connects TRBV5-1 to TRBJ2-3; D is uncertain. V shed 1 base and J shed 5 bases, with 11 bases lying between them. Germline V gives CDR1 SGHRS, CDR2 YFSETQ. The CDR3 length is 14 residues. In DNA form, the CDR3 reads TGCGCCAGCAGCTTGACCGGGTTCGGAGATACGCAGTATTTT. It encodes CASSLTGFGDTQYF.

This clone was picked up one time. The rearrangement links TRBV7-8 to TRBJ1-4; a weak D match, TRBD1 (6 bases). Germline lookup yields CDR1 SGHVS and CDR2 FQNEAQ. Deletions cut 5 bases from V and 8 bases from J, with 21 bases between. The CDR3 loop spans 16 amino acids. The CDR3 sequence is CASSHRVTGIGEKLFF. DNA for the CDR3: TGTGCCAGCAGCCACCGGGTGACAGGTATCGGAGAAAAACTGTTTTTT. The full variable domain, completed using reference TRBV7-8 and TRBJ1-4, is GAGVSQSPRYKVAKRGQDVALRCDPISGHVSLFWYQQALGQGPEFLTYFQNEAQLDKSGLPSDRFFAERPEGSVSTLKIQRTQQEDSAVYLCASSHRVTGIGEKLFFGSGTQLSVL.

This chain joins TRBV30 and TRBJ2-1, with 10 bases identical to TRBD2. The V and J ends lost 2 bases and 5 bases, in that order; junction bases with no gene match: 6. In germline, CDR1 is GTSNPN, CDR2 SVGIG (reference sequence). The CDR3 is made up of 15 amino acids. CDR3 protein: CAWSHGLAENNEQFF. CDR3 bases: TGTGCCTGGAGTCATGGACTAGCGGAGAACAATGAGCAGTTCTTC.

This sequence joins TRBV28 and TRBJ1-4; 8 positions agree with TRBD1. Germline loops: CDR1 MDHEN, CDR2 SYDVKM. The CDR3 has 15 residues. The trim removed 5 bases at V and 5 bases at J, leaving 7 bases unmatched. This CDR3 reads CASSPPTGVNEKLFF. DNA for the CDR3: TGTGCCAGCAGTCCCCCGACAGGGGTAAATGAAAAACTGTTTTTT.

The chain's CDR3 is CASSQESTDTQYF. The CDR3 DNA sequence: TGTGCCAGCAGCCAAGAAAGCACAGATACGCAGTATTTT. The chain uses TRBV4-2 and TRBJ2-3; the D is unclear. The germline V and J ends were trimmed by 0 bases and 0 bases, with 1 base remaining between them. This CDR3 is built from 13 residues. Germline V gene sequence: CDR1 LGHNA, CDR2 YNFKEQ.

This sequence joins TRBV6-1 and TRBJ2-1, with TRBD2 matching over 7 bases. V lost 0 bases and J lost 10; bases outside the gene matches: 3. CDR1 MNHNS and CDR2 SASEGT come from the germline V gene. The CDR3 sequence is 13 residues long. This CDR3 reads CASSEASGGEQFF. In nucleotides, the CDR3 is TGTGCCAGCAGTGAAGCGTCCGGGGGGGAGCAGTTCTTC.

The chain uses TRBV6-4 and TRBJ1-2; D unresolved. From germline, CDR1 is MRHNA and CDR2 SNTAGT. V was cut by 6 bases and J by 4 bases, with 21 bases left in between. The CDR3 length is 16 residues. The CDR3 sequence: CASSDTPQANFYGYTF. The CDR3 DNA follows: TGTGCCAGCAGCGATACGCCTCAGGCGAACTTCTATGGCTACACCTTC.

The chain has TRBV12-5 and TRBJ2-7, with D possibly being TRBD2 (6 bases). Germline assignment: CDR1 LGHNT and CDR2 FRNRAP. There are 14 residues in the CDR3. The germline V and J ends were trimmed by 4 bases and 5 bases, with 15 bases remaining between them. CDR3 DNA sequence: TGTGCTAGTGGTTCCTGGACGGGGAGGAACGAGCAGTACTTC. Its protein product is CASGSWTGRNEQYF.

In this sample, this clone turned up a few times. CDR3 loop: CASSLESSSVSQYF. CDR3 nucleotide sequence: TGTGCCAGCAGCTTAGAGTCGAGCAGTGTTTCGCAGTATTTT. The chain has TRBV11-3 and TRBJ2-3, with D unclear. Trimming pared 0 bases from V and 10 bases from J, leaving 14 bases between. Per germline, CDR1 SGHNT and CDR2 YENEEA. CDR3 size: 14 residues.

The chain is built from TRBV7-2 and TRBJ2-5; TRBD2 agrees at 8 bases. Germline values: CDR1 SGHTA, CDR2 FQGNSA. The J segment lost 3 bases and the V segment lost 6 bases, leaving 6 bases of the junction unmatched. The CDR3 sequence is 14 residues long. The CDR3 protein is CASRFFGGEETQYF. In DNA, the CDR3 is TGTGCCAGCAGGTTCTTCGGGGGGGAAGAGACCCAGTACTTC.

The chain uses TRBV9 and TRBJ2-2; 11 bases are a match to TRBD2. The J segment lost 6 bases and the V segment lost 0 bases, leaving 10 bases of the junction unmatched. The CDR3 runs 18 residues. Germline CDR1 is SGDLS and CDR2 is YYNGEE. CDR3 protein: CASSVGSGRALGAGELFF. The CDR3 nucleotides are TGTGCCAGCAGCGTAGGTAGCGGGAGGGCCCTGGGAGCCGGGGAGCTGTTTTTT. Full variable domain (remainder filled in from reference TRBV9 and TRBJ2-2): DSGVTQTPKHLITATGQRVTLRCSPRSGDLSVYWYQQSLDQGLQFLIQYYNGEERAKGNILERFSAQQFPDLHSELNLSSLELGDSALYFCASSVGSGRALGAGELFFGEGSRLTVL.

This chain joins TRBV11-3 and TRBJ2-3; D possibly corresponds to TRBD2 (5 bases). CDR3 length: 15 residues. The V and J ends lost 4 bases and 3 bases respectively, with 14 bases between them. Germline CDR1 SGHNT, CDR2 YENEEA. The CDR3 DNA reads TGTGCCAGCAGCTCCGGGATGGCGGAGACAGATACGCAGTATTTT. Translation gives CASSSGMAETDTQYF.

The rearrangement links TRBV9 to TRBJ1-3, with D perhaps matching TRBD1 (5 bases). Trimming pared 2 bases from V and 2 bases from J, leaving 17 bases between. The CDR3 sequence is 17 residues long. From germline, CDR1 is SGDLS and CDR2 YYNGEE. The CDR3 here is CASSVGRQIWAGNTIYF. The CDR3 region has the DNA TGTGCCAGCAGCGTCGGAAGACAGATTTGGGCTGGAAACACCATATATTTT.